This record looks at one T cell receptor (beta chain) sequence and its context. This specimen comes from a study of OX40 agonist ivuxolimab in advanced cancers. Study context: Three patients, one with hepatocellular carcinoma and two with cutaneous melanoma, achieved partial responses.

The length of the CDR3 is 13 residues. Germline V gives CDR1 MNHEY, CDR2 SMNVEV (reference sequence). With V trimmed by 8 bases and J by 4 bases, 8 bases remained unmatched. Some clones are missing from TCRdb's copy, which holds only in-frame ones; the method was immunoSEQ multiplex PCR. Here the sample spans 40,000 to 60,000 clones, approximately 91% being singletons. This sequence joins TRBV27 and TRBJ2-7; 7 bases align to TRBD1. The sequenced sample was CD4+ or CD8+ T cells sorted from blood, obtained in a trial of the OX40 agonist ivuxolimab. The clonotype was recovered from an adult with an advanced solid tumor such as melanoma, head and neck, liver or kidney cancer. CDR3 bases: TGTGCCAGCTCGAGGACAGGAGATTACGAGCAGTACTTC. Translating it yields CASSRTGDYEQYF.